The 18 T cell receptor beta chains below were found in one sample sequenced in a study of cytomegalovirus exposure and HLA in healthy donors. Repertoires were generated with immunoSEQ multiplex PCR, while TCRdb's copy carries only in-frame clones and drops some. The table shows 150,000 to 200,000 clones, with about four fifths occurring only once. The specimen was PBMCs. All receptors come from a young woman in good health and CMV-seropositive.

The chain carries TRBV4-2 and TRBJ2-7; 11 bases are a match to TRBD1. The CDR3 contains 14 residues. Germline-derived CDR1 and CDR2 are LGHNA and YNFKEQ. With V trimmed by 4 bases and J by 3 bases, 2 bases remained unmatched. The CDR3 nucleotides are TGTGCCAGCAGCCCCGGGACAGGGGGCTACGAGCAGTACTTC. The encoded protein is CASSPGTGGYEQYF.

This sequence joins TRBV19 and TRBJ2-5; TRBD1 is a possible D gene (6 bases). Trimming stripped 9 bases from V and 2 bases from J, with 16 bases between. The CDR3 totals 14 residues. Germline V lookup: CDR1 LNHDA, CDR2 SQIVND (reference sequence). The CDR3 nucleotides are TGTGCCAGCGACTCCGGGACAAGACAAGAGACCCAGTACTTC. Its translation is CASDSGTRQETQYF.

CDR3 DNA: TGCGCCAGCAGCTTGGCCGGGGGGAGTAATGAAAAACTGTTTTTT. This sequence encodes CASSLAGGSNEKLFF. The genes are TRBV5-1 and TRBJ1-4; weak D call: TRBD1 (5 bases). CDR3 length equals 15 residues. V lost 0 bases and J 4 bases, leaving 10 bases between the germline ends. CDR1 and CDR2 (germline): SGHRS, YFSETQ.

The count of this clone is one. This chain uses TRBV6-1 with TRBJ2-1, with D perhaps matching TRBD2 (6 bases). This CDR3 region has 11 residues. V gave up 9 bases and J gave up 4 bases, with 7 bases separating them. Germline V lookup: CDR1 MNHNS, CDR2 SASEGT. DNA of the CDR3: TGTGCCAGTGGACTATACAATGAGCAGTTCTTC. Translated: CASGLYNEQFF.

The rearrangement joins TRBV25-1 to TRBJ2-6; tentative D call: TRBD1 (5 bases). V lost 5 bases and J lost 5, with 22 bases in between. The CDR3 has 18 amino acids. The germline gives CDR1 MGHDK, CDR2 SYGVNS. CDR3 DNA sequence: TGTGCCAGCAGTCATCAGAAAACTGGACAAAGTCGGGCCAACGTCCTGACTTTC. Translated: CASSHQKTGQSRANVLTF.

Concerning this clone itself: Distinct nucleotide sequences in the sample also encode this CDR3. The chain carries TRBV9 and TRBJ1-3, with TRBD1 identical over 8 bases. Trimming took 1 base from V and 4 from J; bases not matched to a gene: 4. This CDR3 region has 15 residues. Germline CDR1 is SGDLS and CDR2 is YYNGEE. The CDR3 nucleotides are TGTGCCAGCAGCGTACAGGGGGCATCGGGAAACACCATATATTTT. Its translation is CASSVQGASGNTIYF.

V is TRBV18 and J is TRBJ2-3, with 9 positions matching TRBD1. The CDR3 contains 17 residues. Per the germline V gene, CDR1 is KGHSH and CDR2 is LQKENI. V lost 4 bases to trimming and J lost 1 base; unmatched junction nucleotides: 9. The CDR3 region is CASSRGQGIFGTDTQYF. The CDR3 nucleotides are TGTGCCAGCTCACGAGGACAGGGGATTTTTGGCACAGATACGCAGTATTTT.

The rearrangement uses TRBV21-1 and TRBJ2-7; the table's D gene call, TRBD1, was not cross checked with the DNA. TRBV21-1 is assigned pseudogene status. The CDR3 is made up of 14 amino acids. Here the CDR3 DNA reads TGTGCCAGCAGCAGGGAGGACAGGGCCTACGAGCAGTACTTC. This encodes CASSREDRAYEQYF.

This clone has just one count. The rearrangement links TRBV12-5 to TRBJ1-6; TRBD1 aligns across 9 bases. V shed 1 base and J 10 bases; nucleotides not matched to a gene: 5. Germline V gives CDR1 LGHNT, CDR2 FRNRAP. This CDR3 contains 15 residues. DNA of the CDR3: TGTGCTAGTGGTTTGGGGGGGACAGGGAAATCACCCCTCCACTTT. Its protein is CASGLGGTGKSPLHF.

The rearrangement uses TRBV2 and TRBJ2-1; 10 bases are a match to TRBD2. The germline V gene has CDR1 SNHLY and CDR2 FYNNEI. J gave up 9 bases and V 3 bases, and 17 bases lay outside the gene matches. This CDR3 has 18 amino acids. The CDR3: CASSEVPSGGPALSEQFF. DNA of the CDR3: TGTGCCAGCAGTGAGGTCCCTAGCGGGGGCCCAGCATTGTCTGAGCAGTTCTTC.

The genes are TRBV5-1 and TRBJ2-7; TRBD1 aligns across 7 bases. Unmatched junction bases numbered 8, after V lost 0 bases and J lost 2 bases. Germline CDR1 and CDR2: SGHRS and YFSETQ. The CDR3 has 16 residues. The CDR3 protein is CASSLDPGGLPYEQYF. The CDR3 DNA sequence: TGCGCCAGCAGCTTGGACCCAGGGGGTCTACCCTACGAGCAGTACTTC.

V usage is TRBV10-3 and J usage is TRBJ1-1, with 7 bases aligning to TRBD1. Germline lookup yields CDR1 ENHRY and CDR2 SYGVKD. J was trimmed by 0 bases and V by 6 bases; bases with no gene match: 4. The CDR3 is made up of 14 amino acids. The CDR3 spells CAIRDREMNTEAFF. The CDR3 region has the DNA TGTGCCATCAGAGACAGGGAAATGAACACTGAAGCTTTCTTT.

This rearrangement joins TRBV6-5 to TRBJ1-1; D is unclear. This CDR3 is built from 14 residues. Germline V gene sequence: CDR1 MNHEY, CDR2 SVGAGI. V was pared by 0 bases and J by 7 bases, with 12 bases between. The CDR3 region is CASSYSPTNLEAFF. The CDR3 region has the DNA TGTGCCAGCAGTTACTCTCCGACAAATCTTGAAGCTTTCTTT.

This clone was detected a few times. The chain joins TRBV9 to TRBJ1-1, with D possibly TRBD1 on 5 matching bases. The CDR3 length is 12 residues. The germline gives CDR1 SGDLS, CDR2 YYNGEE. Trimming stripped 3 bases from V and 8 bases from J, with 11 bases between. The CDR3 nucleotides read TGTGCCAGCAGCGAGGGAGGGGCGGAAGCTTTCTTT. Translating it yields CASSEGGAEAFF.

The chain is built from TRBV6-5 and TRBJ1-6, with D perhaps matching TRBD1 (5 bases). CDR1 and CDR2 from the germline V gene are MNHEY and SVGAGI. Trimming left V 6 bases short and J 4 bases short, with 13 bases between. The CDR3 has 15 amino acids. The chain's CDR3 is CASRTFRGYNSPLHF. The CDR3 nucleotides are TGTGCCAGCAGGACTTTTAGGGGTTATAATTCACCCCTCCACTTT.

This chain uses TRBV5-1 with TRBJ1-1; 8 nucleotides align to TRBD1. V lost 1 base, J lost 5 bases, and 4 bases stayed unmatched. The CDR3 totals 14 residues. CDR1 and CDR2 (germline): SGHRS, YFSETQ. The CDR3: CASSLQGARTEAFF. CDR3 DNA: TGCGCCAGCAGCTTGCAGGGGGCGCGGACTGAAGCTTTCTTT.

There are a few counts of this clone. The chain combines TRBV2 with TRBJ1-6; the D gene is possibly TRBD1 (5 bases). The CDR3 is made up of 14 amino acids. CDR1 is SNHLY, CDR2 FYNNEI, per germline. Trimming took 3 bases from V and 8 from J, leaving 11 bases between them. Written as DNA, the CDR3 is TGTGCCAGCAGTGACAGGGTGTGGGATTCACCCCTCCACTTT. Its protein product is CASSDRVWDSPLHF.

The chain carries TRBV19 and TRBJ2-5; 11 bases fit TRBD2. The CDR3 is 16 residues long. Germline CDR1 is LNHDA and CDR2 is SQIVND (reference sequence). After removal of 5 bases from V and 0 bases from J, the junction contained 5 bases not matched to a gene. The CDR3 DNA is TGTGCCAGTAGTCCCTCTAGCGGGGGGTACCAAGAGACCCAGTACTTC. Translating it yields CASSPSSGGYQETQYF.